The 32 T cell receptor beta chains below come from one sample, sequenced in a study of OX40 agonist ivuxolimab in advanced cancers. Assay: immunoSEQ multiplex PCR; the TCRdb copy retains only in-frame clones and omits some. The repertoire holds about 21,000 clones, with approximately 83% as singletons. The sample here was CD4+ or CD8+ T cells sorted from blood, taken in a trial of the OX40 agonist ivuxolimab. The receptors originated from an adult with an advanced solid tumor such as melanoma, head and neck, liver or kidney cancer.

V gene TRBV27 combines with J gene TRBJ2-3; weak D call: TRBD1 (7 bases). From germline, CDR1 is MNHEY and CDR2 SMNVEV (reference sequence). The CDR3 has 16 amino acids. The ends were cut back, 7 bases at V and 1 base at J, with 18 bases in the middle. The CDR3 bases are TGTGCCAGCAACGCACAACAGGGGACTGGCACAGATACGCAGTATTTT. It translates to CASNAQQGTGTDTQYF.

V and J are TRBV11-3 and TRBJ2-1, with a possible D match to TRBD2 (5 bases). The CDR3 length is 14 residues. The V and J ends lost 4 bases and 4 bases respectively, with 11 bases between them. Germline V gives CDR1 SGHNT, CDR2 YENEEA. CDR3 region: CASSSWSGYNEQFF. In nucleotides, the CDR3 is TGTGCCAGCAGCTCCTGGTCGGGGTACAATGAGCAGTTCTTC.

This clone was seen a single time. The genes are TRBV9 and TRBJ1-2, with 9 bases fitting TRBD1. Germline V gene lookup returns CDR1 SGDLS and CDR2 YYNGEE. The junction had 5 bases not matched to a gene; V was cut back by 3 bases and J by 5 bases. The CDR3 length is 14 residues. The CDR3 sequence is CASSGSTGGYGYTF. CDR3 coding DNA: TGTGCCAGCAGCGGATCGACAGGGGGGTATGGCTACACCTTC.

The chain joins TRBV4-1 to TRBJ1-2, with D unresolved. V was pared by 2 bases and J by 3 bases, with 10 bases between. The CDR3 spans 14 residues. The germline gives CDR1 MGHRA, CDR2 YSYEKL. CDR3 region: CASSQPLRDYGYTF. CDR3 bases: TGCGCCAGCAGCCAACCCCTTAGAGACTATGGCTACACCTTC.

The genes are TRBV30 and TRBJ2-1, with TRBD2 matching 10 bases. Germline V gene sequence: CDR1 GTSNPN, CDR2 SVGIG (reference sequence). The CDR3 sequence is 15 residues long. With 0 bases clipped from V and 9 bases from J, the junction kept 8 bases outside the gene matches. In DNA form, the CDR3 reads TGTGCCTGGAGTGTACTGTTAGCGGGAGGAGGTGAGCAGTTCTTC. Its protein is CAWSVLLAGGGEQFF.

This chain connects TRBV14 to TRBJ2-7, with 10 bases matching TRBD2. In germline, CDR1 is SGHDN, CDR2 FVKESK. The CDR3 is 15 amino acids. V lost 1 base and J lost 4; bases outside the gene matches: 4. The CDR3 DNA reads TGTGCCAGCAGCCAAGGGCTAGCGGGAGAGTACGAGCAGTACTTC. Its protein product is CASSQGLAGEYEQYF.

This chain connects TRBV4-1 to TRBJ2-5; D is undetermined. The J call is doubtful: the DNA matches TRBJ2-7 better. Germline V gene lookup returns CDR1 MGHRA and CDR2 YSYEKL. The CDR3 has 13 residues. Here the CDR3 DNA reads TGCGCCAGCAGCCAAGATATGAGCTACGAGCAGTACTTC. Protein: CASSQDMSYEQYF.

As DNA, the CDR3 is TGCGCCAGCAGCCAAAAACCTCTCGCGGGAGCGCAGTATTTT. Its translation: CASSQKPLAGAQYF. This chain connects TRBV4-1 to TRBJ2-3; 7 bases are shared with TRBD2. V lost 2 bases and J lost 10; bases outside the gene matches: 9. The CDR3 is made up of 14 amino acids. Germline loops: CDR1 MGHRA, CDR2 YSYEKL.

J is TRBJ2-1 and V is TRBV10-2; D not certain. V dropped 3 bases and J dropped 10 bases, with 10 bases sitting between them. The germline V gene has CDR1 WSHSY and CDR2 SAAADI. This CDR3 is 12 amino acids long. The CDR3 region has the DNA TGCGCCAGCAGTGAAGCCCTGGGGGAGCAGTTCTTC. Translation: CASSEALGEQFF.

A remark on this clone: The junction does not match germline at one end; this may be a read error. This CDR3 reads CASSPRLAGVKETQYF. CDR3 bases: TGTGCTAGCAGCCCCCGACTAGCGGGAGTGAAAGAGACCCAGTACTTC. This chain uses TRBV7-7 with TRBJ2-5, with 12 positions matching TRBD2. Germline V lookup: CDR1 SSHAT, CDR2 FNYEAQ (reference sequence). CDR3 length: 16 amino acids.

CDR3 in DNA: TGTGCCAGCAGTACCCGGAGAGAGACTAGCCCCTACGAGCAGTACTTC. Its protein is CASSTRRETSPYEQYF. The chain employs TRBV27 and TRBJ2-5; 7 nucleotides line up with TRBD2. TRBJ2-7 explains the end of the DNA better; the J call may be wrong. Germline values: CDR1 MNHEY, CDR2 SMNVEV (reference sequence). The CDR3 totals 16 residues.

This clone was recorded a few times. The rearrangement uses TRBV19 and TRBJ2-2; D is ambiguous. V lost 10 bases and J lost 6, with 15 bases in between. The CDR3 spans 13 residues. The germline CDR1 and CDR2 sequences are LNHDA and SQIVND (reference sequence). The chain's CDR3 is CAIRDKGPGELFF. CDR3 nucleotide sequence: TGTGCCATTAGAGATAAAGGGCCCGGGGAGCTGTTTTTT.

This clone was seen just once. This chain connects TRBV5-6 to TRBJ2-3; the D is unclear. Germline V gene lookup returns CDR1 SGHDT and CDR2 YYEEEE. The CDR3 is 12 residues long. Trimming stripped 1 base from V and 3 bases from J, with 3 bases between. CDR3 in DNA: TGTGCCAGCAGCTTGCTTACAGATACGCAGTATTTT. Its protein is CASSLLTDTQYF.

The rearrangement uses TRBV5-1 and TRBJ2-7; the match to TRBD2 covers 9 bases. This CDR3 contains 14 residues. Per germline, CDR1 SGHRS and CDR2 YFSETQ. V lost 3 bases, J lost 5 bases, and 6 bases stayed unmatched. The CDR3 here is CASSSTSGLDEQYF. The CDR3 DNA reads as TGCGCCAGCAGCTCAACTAGCGGGTTAGACGAGCAGTACTTC.

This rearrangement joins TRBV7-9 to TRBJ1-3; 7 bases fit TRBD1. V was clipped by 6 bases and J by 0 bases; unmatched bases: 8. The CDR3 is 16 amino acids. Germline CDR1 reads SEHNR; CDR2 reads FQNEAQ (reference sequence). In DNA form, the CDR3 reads TGTGCCAGCAGACGAGCCACAGGGGTCTCTGGAAACACCATATATTTT. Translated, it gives CASRRATGVSGNTIYF.

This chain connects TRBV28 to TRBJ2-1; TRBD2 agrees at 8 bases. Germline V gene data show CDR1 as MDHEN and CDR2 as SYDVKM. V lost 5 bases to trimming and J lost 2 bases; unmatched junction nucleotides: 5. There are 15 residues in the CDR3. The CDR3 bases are TGTGCCAGCAGTAGGAGCGGGAGTACCTACAATGAGCAGTTCTTC. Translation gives CASSRSGSTYNEQFF.

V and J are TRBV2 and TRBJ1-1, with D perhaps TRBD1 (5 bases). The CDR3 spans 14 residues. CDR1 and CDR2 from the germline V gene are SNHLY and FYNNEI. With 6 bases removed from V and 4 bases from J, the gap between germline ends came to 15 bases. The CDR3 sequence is CASRNNGGGTEAFF. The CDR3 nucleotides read TGTGCCAGCAGGAATAACGGGGGGGGCACTGAAGCTTTCTTT.

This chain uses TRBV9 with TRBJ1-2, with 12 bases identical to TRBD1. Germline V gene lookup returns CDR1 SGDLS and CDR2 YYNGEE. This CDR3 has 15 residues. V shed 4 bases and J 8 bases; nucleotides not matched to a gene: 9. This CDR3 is CASSTGTGGDLGYTF. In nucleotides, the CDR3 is TGTGCCAGCAGCACCGGGACAGGGGGCGATCTAGGCTACACCTTC.

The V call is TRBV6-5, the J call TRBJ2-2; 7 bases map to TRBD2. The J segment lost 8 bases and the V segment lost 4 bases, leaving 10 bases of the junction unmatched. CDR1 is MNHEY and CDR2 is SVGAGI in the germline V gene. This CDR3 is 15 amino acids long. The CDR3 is CASSFSTAGAGELFF. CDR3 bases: TGTGCCAGCAGTTTCTCCACTGCGGGAGCTGGGGAGCTGTTTTTT.

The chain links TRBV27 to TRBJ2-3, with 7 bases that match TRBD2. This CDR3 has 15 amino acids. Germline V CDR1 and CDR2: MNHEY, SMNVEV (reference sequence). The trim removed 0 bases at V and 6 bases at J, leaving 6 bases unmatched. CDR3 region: CASSLSGAGADTQYF. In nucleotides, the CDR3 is TGTGCCAGCAGTTTATCCGGGGCGGGAGCGGATACGCAGTATTTT.

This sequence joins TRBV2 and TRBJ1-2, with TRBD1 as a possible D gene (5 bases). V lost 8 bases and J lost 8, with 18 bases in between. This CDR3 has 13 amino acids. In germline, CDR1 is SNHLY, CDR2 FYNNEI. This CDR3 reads CASAGAAWGGYTF. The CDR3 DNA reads TGTGCCAGCGCTGGGGCCGCTTGGGGAGGCTACACCTTC.

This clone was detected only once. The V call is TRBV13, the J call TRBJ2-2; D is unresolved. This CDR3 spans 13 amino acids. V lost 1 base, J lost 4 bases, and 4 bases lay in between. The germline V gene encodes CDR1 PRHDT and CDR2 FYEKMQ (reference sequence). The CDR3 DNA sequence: TGTGCCAGCAGCTTAGAGGGCACCGGGGAGCTGTTTTTT. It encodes CASSLEGTGELFF.

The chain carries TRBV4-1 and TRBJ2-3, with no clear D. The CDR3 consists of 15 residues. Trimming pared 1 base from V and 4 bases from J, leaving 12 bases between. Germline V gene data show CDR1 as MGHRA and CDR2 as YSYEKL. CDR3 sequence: CASSQATFGADTQYF. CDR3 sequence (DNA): TGCGCCAGCAGCCAAGCCACCTTTGGCGCAGATACGCAGTATTTT.

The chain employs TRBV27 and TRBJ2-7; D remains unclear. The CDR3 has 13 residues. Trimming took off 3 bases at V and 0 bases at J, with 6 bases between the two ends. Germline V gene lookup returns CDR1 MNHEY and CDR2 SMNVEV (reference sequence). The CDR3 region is CASSFTPSYEQYF. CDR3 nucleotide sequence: TGTGCCAGCAGTTTCACTCCCTCCTACGAGCAGTACTTC.

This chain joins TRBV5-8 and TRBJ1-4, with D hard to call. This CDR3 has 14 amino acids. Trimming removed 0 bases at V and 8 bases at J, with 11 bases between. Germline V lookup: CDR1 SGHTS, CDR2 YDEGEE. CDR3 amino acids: CASSLVPWREKLFF. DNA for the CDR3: TGTGCCAGCAGCTTGGTCCCCTGGCGGGAAAAACTGTTTTTT.

CDR3 sequence (DNA): TGTGCCAGCAGCCAGGGGACTTCGAGCGGGAGAAACATTCAGTACTTC. Protein product: CASSQGTSSGRNIQYF. V gene TRBV4-2 combines with J gene TRBJ2-4, with 8 bases matching TRBD2. The V and J ends lost 3 bases and 6 bases, in that order; junction bases with no gene match: 10. Germline lookup yields CDR1 LGHNA and CDR2 YNFKEQ. This CDR3 has 16 residues.

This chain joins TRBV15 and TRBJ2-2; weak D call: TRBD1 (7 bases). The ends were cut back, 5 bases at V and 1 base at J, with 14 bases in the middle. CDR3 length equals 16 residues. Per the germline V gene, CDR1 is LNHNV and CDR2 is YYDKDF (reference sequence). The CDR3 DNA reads TGTGCCACCAGCGGGACCAGGGGGGAGAACACCGGGGAGCTGTTTTTT. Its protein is CATSGTRGENTGELFF.

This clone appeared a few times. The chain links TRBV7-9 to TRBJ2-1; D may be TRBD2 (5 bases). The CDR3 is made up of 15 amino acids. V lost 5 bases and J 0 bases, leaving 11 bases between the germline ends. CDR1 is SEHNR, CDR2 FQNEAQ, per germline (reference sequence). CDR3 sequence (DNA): TGTGCCAGCAGCCCCACAACTAGCTCCTACAATGAGCAGTTCTTC. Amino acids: CASSPTTSSYNEQFF.

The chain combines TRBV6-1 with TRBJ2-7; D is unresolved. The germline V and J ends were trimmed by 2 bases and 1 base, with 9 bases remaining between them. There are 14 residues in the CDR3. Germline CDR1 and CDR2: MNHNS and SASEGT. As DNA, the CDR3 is TGTGCCAGCAGTGAATGGGTAGTTTCCTACGAGCAGTACTTC. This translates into CASSEWVVSYEQYF.

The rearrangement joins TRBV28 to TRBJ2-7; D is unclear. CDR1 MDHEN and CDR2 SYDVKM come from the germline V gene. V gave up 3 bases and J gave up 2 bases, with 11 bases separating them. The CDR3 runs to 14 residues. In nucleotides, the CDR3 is TGTGCCAGCAGTTTTTGGAGAGCCCCCTACGAGCAGTACTTC. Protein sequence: CASSFWRAPYEQYF.

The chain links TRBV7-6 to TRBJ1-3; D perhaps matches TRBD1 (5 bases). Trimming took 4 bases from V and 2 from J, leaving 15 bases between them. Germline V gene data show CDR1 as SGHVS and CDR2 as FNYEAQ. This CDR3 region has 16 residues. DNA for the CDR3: TGTGCCAGCAGCTCCCGAGGGGTAGGCGCTGGAAACACCATATATTTT. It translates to CASSSRGVGAGNTIYF.

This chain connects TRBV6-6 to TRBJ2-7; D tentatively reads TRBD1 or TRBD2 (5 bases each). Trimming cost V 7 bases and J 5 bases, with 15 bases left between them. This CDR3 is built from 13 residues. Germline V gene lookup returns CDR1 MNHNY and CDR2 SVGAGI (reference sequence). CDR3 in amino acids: CASKAPGTDEQYF. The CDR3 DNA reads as TGTGCCAGCAAGGCCCCCGGGACGGACGAGCAGTACTTC.